These T cell receptor beta chains were read from a single sample in a study of beta chain features in type 1 diabetes. The repertoire was sequenced with immunoSEQ multiplex PCR; TCRdb's copy has only in-frame clones and lacks some. The data hold some 250,000 clones, with roughly 13% observed a single time. Material: naive CD4+ T cells from blood. The receptor set was obtained from a young man with type 1 diabetes. Each CDR3 is given with its conserved first and last residue. A D gene is named only where the DNA matches it firmly. Some rows mark clone size as missing; the rest say once, few, many or name a class of expanded clone.

14,TRBV11-2,-,TRBJ1-1,-,TGTGCCAGCAGCTTAGTCGGGGGTAGCACTGAAGCTTTCTTT,CASSLVGGSTEAFF
13,TRBV7-9,TRBD1,TRBJ1-1,few,TGTGCCAGCAGCTTCAGGGACAGTAACGAAGCTTTCTTT,CASSFRDSNEAFF
13,TRBV19,-,TRBJ1-1,few,TGTGCCAGTAGTTTGACAGTGAACACTGAAGCTTTCTTT,CASSLTVNTEAFF
15,TRBV9,-,TRBJ2-1,-,TGTGCCAGCAGCGTGGCGGGACAGTGGGACAATGAGCAGTTCTTC,CASSVAGQWDNEQFF
18,TRBV18,-,TRBJ2-1,few,TGTGCCAGCTCACCCCCTTTCCCCAGGGGCAACTCCTACAATGAGCAGTTCTTC,CASSPPFPRGNSYNEQFF
16,TRBV10-3,TRBD2,TRBJ2-5,-,TGTGCCATCAGTCCAGGACTAGCGGGAGGGATGGAGACCCAGTACTTC,CAISPGLAGGMETQYF
14,TRBV15,-,TRBJ2-3,few,TGTGCCACCAGCAGAGCGGGGGAATCCGATACGCAGTATTTT,CATSRAGESDTQYF
11,TRBV5-1,-,TRBJ2-5,few,TGCGCCAGCAGCTTACCAGGGACCCAGTACTTC,CASSLPGTQYF
16,TRBV27,-,TRBJ1-6,-,TGTGCCAGCAGTTTCGGGAGGGGTGCCTATAATTCACCCCTCCACTTT,CASSFGRGAYNSPLHF
14,TRBV19,TRBD1,TRBJ1-2,few,TGTGCCAGTAGTCCTTGGACAGGGGGAATGGGCTACACCTTC,CASSPWTGGMGYTF